Here is one T cell receptor beta chain with its context. As yet, its antigen is unknown. The sample's treatment: roughly 10-day PBMC culture with coronavirus spike peptide pools or control peptides (ViraFEST assay). Oncomine TCR Beta short-read sequencing was applied to DNA from cultured CD4+ T cells. Using its own MiXCR run on the PCR reads, TCRdb lists one record per CDR3 protein. The top ten hold over 12% of the sample, which has about 7,100 distinct CDR3 sequences, just under 75% seen once. The data originate from a study of vaccination and CD4 T cells after COVID-19. Study summary: The convalescents comprised six males and four females, two of them Hispanic. Study conclusions and caveats: Spike mono-reactivity held for 304 of 307 vaccine-specific clones in convalescent patients.

Germline CDR1 is MNHNS and CDR2 is SASEGT. With V trimmed by 6 bases and J by 2 bases, 6 bases remained unmatched. The CDR3 totals 15 residues. Sequenced material: CD4+ T cells from blood, cultured in vitro. The rearrangement joins TRBV6-1 to TRBJ1-5; 8 bases are shared with TRBD1. This sequence was found in a human donor who had recovered from COVID-19. DNA for the CDR3: TGTGCCAGCAGGGACAGGGTGGGTGGCAATCAGCCCCAGCATTTT. Translation: CASRDRVGGNQPQHF.